This TCR beta chain was identified in a study of T cells in Graves' hyperthyroidism and ophthalmopathy. Germline lookup yields CDR1 SNHLY and CDR2 FYNNEI. The V gene end was trimmed by 2 bases and the J gene end by 6 bases; junction bases not matched to a gene: 8. This CDR3 is built from 16 residues. TCR beta CDR3 sequences were amplified from RNA transcripts. An initial round of RT-PCR targeting the TCR CDR3 relied on the HTBI primer set. TCRdb analysed the multiplex PCR reads with MiXCR anew, one entry per CDR3 protein. The repertoire holds under 550,000 distinct CDR3 sequences, with around 20% as singletons.

The chain joins TRBV2 to TRBJ2-3; 10 bases line up with TRBD2. The sequencing input was blood. The TCR originated in a man between 40 and 49 years old with Graves' ophthalmopathy. CDR3 protein: CASSELAGAFGDTQYF. DNA for the CDR3: TGTGCCAGCAGTGAACTAGCGGGAGCTTTCGGCGATACGCAGTATTTT. The whole variable domain, filled in from reference TRBV2 and TRBJ2-3, reads EPEVTQTPSHQVTQMGQEVILRCVPISNHLYFYWYRQILGQKVEFLVSFYNNEISEKSEIFDDQFSVERPDGSNFTLKIRSTKLEDSAMYFCASSELAGAFGDTQYFGPGTRLTVL.